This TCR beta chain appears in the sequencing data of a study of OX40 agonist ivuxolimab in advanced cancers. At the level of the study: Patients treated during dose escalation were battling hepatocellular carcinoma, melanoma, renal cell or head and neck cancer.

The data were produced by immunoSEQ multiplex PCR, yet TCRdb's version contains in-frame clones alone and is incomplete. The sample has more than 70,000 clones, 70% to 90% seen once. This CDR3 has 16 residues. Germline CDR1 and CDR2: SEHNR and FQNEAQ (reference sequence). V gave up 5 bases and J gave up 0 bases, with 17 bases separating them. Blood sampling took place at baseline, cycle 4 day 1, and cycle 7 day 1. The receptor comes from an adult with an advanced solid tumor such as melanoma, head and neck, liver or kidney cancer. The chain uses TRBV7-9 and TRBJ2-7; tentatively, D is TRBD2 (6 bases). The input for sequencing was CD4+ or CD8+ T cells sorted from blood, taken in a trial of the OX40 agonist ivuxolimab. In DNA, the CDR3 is TGTGCCAGCAGCCCTATACGCCGGGACTCCTCCTACGAGCAGTACTTC. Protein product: CASSPIRRDSSYEQYF.